Sequencing of this T cell receptor (beta chain) was carried out in a study of OX40 agonist ivuxolimab in advanced cancers. The CDR3 totals 16 residues. The J segment lost 0 bases and the V segment lost 5 bases, leaving 6 bases of the junction unmatched. Germline V lookup: CDR1 SEHNR, CDR2 FQNEAQ (reference sequence). This table comes from immunoSEQ multiplex PCR, and its TCRdb copy is limited to in-frame clones, with some not included. This sample has 92,000 or so clones, with approximately 90% found just once. Comment on this clone: Its antigen is currently unknown.

General study findings and limits: At doses 0.1 to 3.0 mg/kg, CD4+ and CD8+ clones expanded. Relatively little clonal expansion, among the lowest observed, appeared in partial responders at 0.1-3.0 mg/kg.

The starting material was CD4+ or CD8+ T cells sorted from blood, obtained in a trial of the OX40 agonist ivuxolimab. The gene calls are TRBV7-9 and TRBJ2-3, with 9 bases that match TRBD2. The clonotype was recovered from an adult with an advanced solid tumor such as melanoma, head and neck, liver or kidney cancer. CDR3 nucleotides: TGTGCCAGCAGCCCACGACTAGCGGCTAGCACAGATACGCAGTATTTT. Residues: CASSPRLAASTDTQYF.